This record concerns one T cell receptor (beta chain) sequence. Germline V gene sequence: CDR1 WNHNN, CDR2 SYGVQD (reference sequence). This CDR3 is 18 amino acids long. Trimming at V came to 0 bases and at J to 5 bases, leaving 11 bases not matched to a gene. Here immunoSEQ multiplex PCR was the method, and the copy in TCRdb shows in-frame clones only, minus some. The sample yields about 350,000 clones, around 92% seen once. The data belong to a study of Ad26.COV2.S vaccination and SARS-CoV-2 variants. This TCR derives from a human donor who had recovered from COVID-19. The material sequenced was peripheral blood, taken after recovery from COVID-19. The J gene is TRBJ2-3, the V gene TRBV10-1; 10 positions match TRBD1. CDR3 in DNA: TGCGCCAGCAGTGAGTCGCTGTGGGAGACAGGGGGCCTAGATACGCAGTATTTT. This encodes CASSESLWETGGLDTQYF.